This TCR beta chain emerged from a study of cytomegalovirus exposure and HLA in healthy donors. Trimming pared 5 bases from V and 4 bases from J, leaving 14 bases between. The CDR3 contains 14 residues. CDR1 LNHNV and CDR2 YYDKDF come from the germline V gene (reference sequence). The primer mix had 60 Vbeta and 13 Jbeta primers. The table came from immunoSEQ multiplex PCR; TCRdb's copy has only in-frame clones and leaves some out. The data hold 50,000 to 65,000 clones, with around 66% observed a single time. The rearrangement links TRBV15 to TRBJ2-5; D unresolved. Sequencing input: PBMCs. This clonotype originated in a man younger than 35 in good health and CMV-seronegative. CDR3 sequence reads: CATSLDLGGETQYF. CDR3 nucleotide sequence: TGTGCCACCAGCCTAGACTTGGGTGGAGAGACCCAGTACTTC. Complete variable domain (other parts from reference TRBV15 and TRBJ2-5): DAMVIQNPRYQVTQFGKPVTLSCSQTLNHNVMYWYQQKSSQAPKLLFHYYDKDFNNEADTPDNFQSRRPNTSFCFLDIRSPGLGDTAMYLCATSLDLGGETQYFGPGTRLLVL.